This is a list of T cell receptor beta chains from one sample in a study of T cell responses to AZD1222 COVID-19 vaccine. Repertoires were generated with immunoSEQ multiplex PCR, while TCRdb's copy carries only in-frame clones and drops some. The sample yields some 63,000 clones, 75% to 85% seen once. Here the sequenced sample was peripheral blood, taken on day 0 of AZD1222 vaccination. These receptors came from an adult in good health. CDR3s include the opening cysteine and the closing phenylalanine or tryptophan. A D gene is named only where the DNA matches it firmly. Part of the rows lack a size; the others show once, few, many or a class for expanded clones.

>TRBD1|TRBV7-8|.|TRBJ1-5|16
TGTGCCAGCAGCTGGAGGACAGGGGTTAGCAATCAGCCCCAGCATTTT
CASSWRTGVSNQPQHF
>.|TRBV27|once|TRBJ2-7|13
TGTGCCAGCAGGAAAGCAGGGAACTACGAGCAGTACTTC
CASRKAGNYEQYF
>.|TRBV27|.|TRBJ1-1|13
TGTGCCAGCAGTTTCTTTGACAGAGCTGAAGCTTTCTTT
CASSFFDRAEAFF
>.|TRBV27|once|TRBJ2-7|14
TGTGCCAGCAGTTTACTAGCGGGGACAGGCGAGCAGTACTTC
CASSLLAGTGEQYF
>.|TRBV29-1|.|TRBJ1-1|13
TGCAGCGTTGACAGAAGAACGAACACTGAAGCTTTCTTT
CSVDRRTNTEAFF
>.|TRBV10-3|.|TRBJ1-5|14
TGTGCCATCAGTGAGTCTGGAAGCAATCAGCCCCAGCATTTT
CAISESGSNQPQHF
>TRBD2|TRBV4-2|.|TRBJ2-1|16
TGTGCCAGCAGCCCCCTGGGGGCGGGAGGAGGGTATGAGCAGTTCTTC
CASSPLGAGGGYEQFF
>.|TRBV11-1|.|TRBJ1-6|14
TGTGCCAGCAGCTTTTCAGACGTCAGTTCACCCCTCCACTTT
CASSFSDVSSPLHF
>.|TRBV24-1|.|TRBJ1-1|12
TGTGCCACCAGTGGTGGGGGATCTGAAGCTTTCTTT
CATSGGGSEAFF
>.|TRBV15|.|TRBJ1-5|12
TGTGCCACCAGCGGATGGGATCAGCCCCAGCATTTT
CATSGWDQPQHF
>.|TRBV12-3/TRBV12-4|.|TRBJ1-1|12
TGTGCCAGCAGTTTCGTAAGCGGAAGAGCTTTCTTT
CASSFVSGRAFF
>.|TRBV7-2|.|TRBJ1-5|13
TGTGCCAGCAGCGAGGGAGATAATCAGCCCCAGCATTTT
CASSEGDNQPQHF
>.|TRBV10-3|once|TRBJ1-5|18
TGTGCATCGATGTCCCCCGTGACGGGGAAAGGTAGCAATCAGCCCCAGCATTTT
CASMSPVTGKGSNQPQHF
>TRBD1|TRBV6-1|.|TRBJ1-1|14
TGTGCCAGCAGTGAAACAGGGGTTTACACTGAAGCTTTCTTT
CASSETGVYTEAFF
>TRBD1|TRBV5-6|.|TRBJ1-5|14
TGTGCCAGCAGCTTGACAGGGGGCAATCAGCCCCAGCATTTT
CASSLTGGNQPQHF
>.|TRBV2|.|TRBJ2-1|12
TGTGCCAGCAGTCAAGGTAACAATGAGCAGTTCTTC
CASSQGNNEQFF
>TRBD1|TRBV20-1|.|TRBJ2-2|17
TGCAGTGCTAGTTATCGGTTTGGGACAGGGGGACGCGGGGAGCTGTTTTTT
CSASYRFGTGGRGELFF
>.|TRBV4-1|.|TRBJ1-5|17
TGCGCCAGCAGCCAAGATTCATACAGGTATAGCAATCAGCCCCAGCATTTT
CASSQDSYRYSNQPQHF
>.|TRBV6-5|few|TRBJ1-1|11
TGTGCCTCTCAGGAGAACACTGAAGCTTTCTTT
CASQENTEAFF
>.|TRBV11-3|few|TRBJ1-3|12
TGTGCCAGCAGCTTAGAAGGAAACACCATATATTTT
CASSLEGNTIYF
>.|TRBV2|.|TRBJ2-3|13
TGTGCCAGCAGTGAACGGACGTTTGATACGCAGTATTTT
CASSERTFDTQYF
>TRBD2|TRBV13|once|TRBJ2-3|15
TGTGCCAGCAGCTTACGTGGCGGGGGTTGGGATACGCAGTATTTT
CASSLRGGGWDTQYF
>TRBD2|TRBV19|.|TRBJ2-7|16
TGTGCCAGTAGTACGATATGGACTAGCGGGGCCTACGAGCAGTACTTC
CASSTIWTSGAYEQYF